This T cell receptor (beta chain) was captured in a study of blood T cell repertoires in COVID-19. Only in-frame clones appear in the TCRdb table, and some are missing; sequencing was by immunoSEQ multiplex PCR. Among 150,000 to 200,000 clones, 70% to 85% were seen once, and the ten largest hold nearly 15%. J lost 6 bases, V lost 9 bases, and 7 bases had no gene match. CDR1 and CDR2 from the germline V gene are LNHDA and SQIVND (reference sequence). There are 12 residues in the CDR3. The TCR sequence derives from a man aged 50-59 years who had recovered from COVID-19. Material for sequencing was PBMCs or T cells enriched from blood (not recorded which). This chain uses TRBV19 with TRBJ2-7, with 8 bases aligning to TRBD2. The CDR3 DNA is TGTGCCAGCGGGGGGGCAAAAACCGAGCAGTACTTC. Amino acids: CASGGAKTEQYF.